This entry lists 10 T cell receptor beta chains sequenced from one sample in a study of T cell responses to AZD1222 COVID-19 vaccine. Assay: immunoSEQ multiplex PCR; the TCRdb copy retains only in-frame clones and omits some. Among 180,000 or so clones, approximately 90% were seen once, and the ten largest hold 1% to 1.5%. Sequences were derived from peripheral blood, sampled 28 days after the second AZD1222 dose. The receptors were sampled from an adult who received the AZD1222 COVID-19 vaccine.

V and J are TRBV6-2 or TRBV6-3 and TRBJ1-4, with TRBD1 as a possible D gene (5 bases). CDR3 length: 13 amino acids. Germline V gives CDR1 MNHEY, CDR2 SVGEGT. Between the trimmed V and J ends, which lost 2 bases and 10 bases, there was a span of 11 bases. CDR3 in amino acids: CASSYGSGTKLFF. The DNA of the CDR3 is TGTGCCAGCAGTTACGGATCCGGGACAAAACTGTTTTTT.

This rearrangement joins TRBV28 to TRBJ1-6; 9 positions match TRBD1. The germline V gene encodes CDR1 MDHEN and CDR2 SYDVKM. The ends lost 2 bases at V and 6 bases at J; junction bases unmatched: 2. The CDR3 sequence is 15 residues long. CDR3 nucleotide sequence: TGTGCCAGCAGTTTAAGGGACAGGGTTAATTCACCCCTCCACTTT. Translating it yields CASSLRDRVNSPLHF.

The chain joins TRBV27 to TRBJ2-7, with 10 bases identical to TRBD1. Germline V CDR1 and CDR2: MNHEY, SMNVEV (reference sequence). Trimming took 5 bases from V and 6 from J; bases not matched to a gene: 4. The CDR3 contains 13 residues. CDR3 sequence (DNA): TGTGCCAGCAGTGTGGGACAGGGGACCGAGCAGTACTTC. Translating gives CASSVGQGTEQYF.

The V and J genes are TRBV6-1 and TRBJ1-2; no definite D call. Trimming took 3 bases from V and 2 from J, leaving 19 bases between them. This CDR3 has 17 amino acids. Germline values: CDR1 MNHNS, CDR2 SASEGT. CDR3 protein: CASSDRVLYEGNYGYTF. The CDR3 DNA reads TGTGCCAGCAGTGACCGGGTCCTCTACGAAGGCAACTATGGCTACACCTTC.

The gene calls are TRBV2 and TRBJ2-7; D possibly matches TRBD1 or TRBD2 (6 bases each). Germline CDR1 and CDR2: SNHLY and FYNNEI. Trimming shortened V by 5 bases and J by 4 bases, and 24 bases separated the two germline ends. The CDR3 contains 17 residues. For the CDR3, the DNA is TGTGCCAGCAGTCCAGAGGGGACGGGGGCCAACCTGTACGAGCAGTACTTC. Amino acids: CASSPEGTGANLYEQYF.

V is TRBV30 and J is TRBJ1-1; a possible D gene is TRBD1 (6 bases). This CDR3 contains 11 residues. Deletions cut 0 bases from V and 8 bases from J, with 7 bases between. Germline lookup yields CDR1 GTSNPN and CDR2 SVGIG (reference sequence). This chain's CDR3 is CAWSVRGEAFF. The CDR3 DNA follows: TGTGCCTGGAGTGTAAGGGGGGAAGCTTTCTTT.

This clone was found once. The V and J genes are TRBV28 and TRBJ1-1, with D unclear. The CDR3 totals 14 residues. V lost 6 bases to trimming and J lost 1 base, with 12 bases between them. Per the germline V gene, CDR1 is MDHEN and CDR2 is SYDVKM. The CDR3 is CASSPIDKNTEAFF. The CDR3 DNA follows: TGTGCCAGCAGCCCAATTGACAAGAACACTGAAGCTTTCTTT.

The CDR3 is CASSLGLDGYTF. In DNA form, the CDR3 reads TGCGCCAGCAGCTTGGGTCTCGATGGCTACACCTTC. This rearrangement joins TRBV5-1 to TRBJ1-2; no clear D. CDR3 size: 12 residues. Germline values: CDR1 SGHRS, CDR2 YFSETQ. Trimming removed 0 bases from V and 6 bases from J, with 6 bases in between.

The CDR3 coding sequence is TGTGCCAGCAGTTATCGCCCCGGGACAGTTAGCAATCAGCCCCAGCATTTT. Amino acid sequence: CASSYRPGTVSNQPQHF. The rearrangement joins TRBV6-2 or TRBV6-3 to TRBJ1-5, with 7 bases matching TRBD1. This CDR3 has 17 residues. Trimming removed 3 bases from V and 0 bases from J; junction bases left unmatched: 8. Germline CDR1 is MNHEY and CDR2 is SVGEGT.

The chain has TRBV5-1 and TRBJ1-1; possibly TRBD1 for D (5 bases). Trimming took 6 bases from V and 5 from J, leaving 17 bases between them. Germline CDR1 SGHRS, CDR2 YFSETQ. CDR3 length equals 14 residues. In DNA, the CDR3 is TGCGCCAGCATCCTGGACATTCCGGGAACTGAAGCTTTCTTT. It translates to CASILDIPGTEAFF.